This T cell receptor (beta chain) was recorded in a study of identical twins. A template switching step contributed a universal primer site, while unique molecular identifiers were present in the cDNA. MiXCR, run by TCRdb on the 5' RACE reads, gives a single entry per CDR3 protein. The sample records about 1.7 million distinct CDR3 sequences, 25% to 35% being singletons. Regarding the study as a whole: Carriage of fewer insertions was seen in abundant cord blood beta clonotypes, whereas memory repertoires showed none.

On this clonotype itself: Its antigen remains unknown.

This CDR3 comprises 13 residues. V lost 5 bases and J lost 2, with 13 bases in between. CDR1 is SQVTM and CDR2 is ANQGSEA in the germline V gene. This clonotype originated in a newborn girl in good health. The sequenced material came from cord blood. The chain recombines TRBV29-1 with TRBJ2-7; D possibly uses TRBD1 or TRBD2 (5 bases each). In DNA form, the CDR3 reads TGCAGCGTTCGGGGCGGGCTTCCCTACGAGCAGTACTTC. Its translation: CSVRGGLPYEQYF.